The rows below give T cell receptor beta chains drawn from one sample of a study of blood T cell repertoires in COVID-19. The table came from immunoSEQ multiplex PCR; TCRdb's copy has only in-frame clones and leaves some out. The sample comprises fewer than 50,000 clones, just under 70% of which are singletons, and 6.2% rests with the top ten. Sequenced: peripheral blood. These TCRs come from a man of 80 years or more with acute or convalescent COVID-19. Each CDR3 is given with its conserved first and last residue. The order of the fields is J gene, clone size, V gene, D gene, CDR3 protein, CDR3 DNA. A D gene is named only where the DNA matches it firmly. A row's size may be missing; if present it is once, few, many or a size class.

j_call: TRBJ1-2
clone_size: .
v_call: TRBV5-1
d_call: .
cdr3_aa: CASSSGGALYGYTF
cdr3_nt: TGCGCCAGCAGCTCCGGGGGGGCCCTCTATGGCTACACCTTC

j_call: TRBJ2-1
clone_size: few
v_call: TRBV7-9
d_call: TRBD2
cdr3_aa: CASSPAAGSYNEQFF
cdr3_nt: TGTGCCAGCAGCCCCGCAGCGGGGTCCTACAATGAGCAGTTCTTC

j_call: TRBJ2-1
clone_size: .
v_call: TRBV7-9
d_call: .
cdr3_aa: CASSLSRSSVPYNEQFF
cdr3_nt: TGTGCCAGCAGCTTAAGCCGGTCAAGCGTCCCCTACAATGAGCAGTTCTTC

j_call: TRBJ1-1
clone_size: many
v_call: TRBV7-9
d_call: TRBD1
cdr3_aa: CASSLAGTGVGAFF
cdr3_nt: TGTGCCAGCAGCCTCGCCGGGACAGGAGTGGGAGCTTTCTTT

j_call: TRBJ2-7
clone_size: .
v_call: TRBV29-1
d_call: .
cdr3_aa: CSVGRSFDYEQYF
cdr3_nt: TGCAGCGTTGGCAGGTCTTTCGATTACGAGCAGTACTTC

j_call: TRBJ1-6
clone_size: .
v_call: TRBV5-1
d_call: .
cdr3_aa: CASSRQVSNSPLHF
cdr3_nt: TGCGCCAGCAGCAGACAGGTCTCTAATTCACCCCTCCACTTT

j_call: TRBJ2-7
clone_size: .
v_call: TRBV7-8
d_call: TRBD2
cdr3_aa: CASSLASAGVDSYEQYF
cdr3_nt: TGTGCCAGCAGCTTAGCGTCGGCGGGGGTCGACTCCTACGAGCAGTACTTC

j_call: TRBJ2-7
clone_size: .
v_call: TRBV19
d_call: .
cdr3_aa: CASSKSTLQEYYEQYF
cdr3_nt: TGTGCCAGTAGTAAGAGCACCCTACAGGAATACTACGAGCAGTACTTC

j_call: TRBJ2-7
clone_size: .
v_call: TRBV5-8
d_call: TRBD2
cdr3_aa: CASSEAGLGYEQYF
cdr3_nt: TGTGCCAGCAGCGAAGCGGGACTCGGATACGAGCAGTACTTC

j_call: TRBJ1-1
clone_size: .
v_call: TRBV27
d_call: .
cdr3_aa: CASSGRTMNTEAFF
cdr3_nt: TGTGCCAGCAGTGGCAGGACTATGAACACTGAAGCTTTCTTT

j_call: TRBJ1-2
clone_size: .
v_call: TRBV6-5
d_call: TRBD1
cdr3_aa: CASSYSRQGADGYTF
cdr3_nt: TGTGCCAGCAGTTACTCGCGGCAGGGGGCGGATGGCTACACCTTC